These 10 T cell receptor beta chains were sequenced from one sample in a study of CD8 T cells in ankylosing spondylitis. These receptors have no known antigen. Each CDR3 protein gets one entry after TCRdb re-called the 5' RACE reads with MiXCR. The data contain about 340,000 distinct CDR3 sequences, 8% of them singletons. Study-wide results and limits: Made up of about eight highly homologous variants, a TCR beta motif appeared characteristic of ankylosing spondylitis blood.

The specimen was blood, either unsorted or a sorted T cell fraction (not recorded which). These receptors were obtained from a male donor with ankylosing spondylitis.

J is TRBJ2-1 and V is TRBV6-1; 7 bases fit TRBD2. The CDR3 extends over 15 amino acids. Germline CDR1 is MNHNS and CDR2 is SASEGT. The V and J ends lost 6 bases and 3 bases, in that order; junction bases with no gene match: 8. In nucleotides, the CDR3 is TGTGCCAGCAGGTCGGCGGGAGACCTCTACAATGAGCAGTTCTTC. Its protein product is CASRSAGDLYNEQFF.

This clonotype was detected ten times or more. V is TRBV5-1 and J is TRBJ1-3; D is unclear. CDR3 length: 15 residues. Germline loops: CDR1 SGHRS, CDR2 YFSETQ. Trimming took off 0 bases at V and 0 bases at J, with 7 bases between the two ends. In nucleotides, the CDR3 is TGCGCCAGCAGCTTGGCCGGCAGCTCTGGAAACACCATATATTTT. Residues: CASSLAGSSGNTIYF.

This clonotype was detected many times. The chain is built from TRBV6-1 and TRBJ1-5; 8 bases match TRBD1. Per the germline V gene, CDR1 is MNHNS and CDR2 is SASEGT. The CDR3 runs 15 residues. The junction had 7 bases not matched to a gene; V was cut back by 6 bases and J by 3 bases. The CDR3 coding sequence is TGTGCCAGCAGCACCGGGACAGGTTACAATCAGCCCCAGCATTTT. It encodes CASSTGTGYNQPQHF.

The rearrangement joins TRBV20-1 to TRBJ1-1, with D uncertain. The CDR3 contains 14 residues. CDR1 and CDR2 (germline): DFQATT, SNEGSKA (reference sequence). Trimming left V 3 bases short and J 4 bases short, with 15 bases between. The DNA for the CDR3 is TGCAGTGCTAGGTATCAGTTGGAGGGCACTGAAGCTTTCTTT. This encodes CSARYQLEGTEAFF.

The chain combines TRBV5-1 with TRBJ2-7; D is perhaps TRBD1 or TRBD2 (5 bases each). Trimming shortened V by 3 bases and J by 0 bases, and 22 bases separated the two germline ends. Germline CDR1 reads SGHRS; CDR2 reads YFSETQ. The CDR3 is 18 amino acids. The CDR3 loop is CASSSPQGQWRSSYEQYF. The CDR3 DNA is TGCGCCAGCAGCTCCCCCCAGGGCCAGTGGAGGAGCTCCTACGAGCAGTACTTC.

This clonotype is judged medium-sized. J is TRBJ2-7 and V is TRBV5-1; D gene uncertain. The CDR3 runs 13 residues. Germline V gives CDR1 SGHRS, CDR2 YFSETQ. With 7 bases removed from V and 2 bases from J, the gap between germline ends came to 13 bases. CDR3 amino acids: CASGISPTYEQYF. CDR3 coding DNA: TGCGCCAGCGGTATTTCGCCTACCTACGAGCAGTACTTC.

The CDR3 is CASSEASTSPLEQYF. CDR3 bases: TGTGCCAGCAGTGAAGCCAGCACTTCCCCCCTCGAGCAGTACTTC. The chain has TRBV2 and TRBJ2-7; D is unresolved. V was pared by 0 bases and J by 6 bases, with 15 bases between. The CDR3 is 15 amino acids. CDR1 SNHLY and CDR2 FYNNEI come from the germline V gene.

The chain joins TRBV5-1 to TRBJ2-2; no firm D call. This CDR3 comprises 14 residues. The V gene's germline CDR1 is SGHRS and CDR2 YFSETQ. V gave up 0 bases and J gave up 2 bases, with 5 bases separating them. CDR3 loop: CASSLELNTGELFF. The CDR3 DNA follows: TGCGCCAGCAGCTTGGAGCTAAACACCGGGGAGCTGTTTTTT.

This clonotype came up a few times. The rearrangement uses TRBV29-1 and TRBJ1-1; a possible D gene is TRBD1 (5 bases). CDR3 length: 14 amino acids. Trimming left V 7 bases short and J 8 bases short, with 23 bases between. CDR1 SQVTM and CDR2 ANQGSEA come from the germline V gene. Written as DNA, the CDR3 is TGCAGCGCCCGCCCACGCGGCACATCAGGGGAAGCTTTCTTT. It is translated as CSARPRGTSGEAFF.

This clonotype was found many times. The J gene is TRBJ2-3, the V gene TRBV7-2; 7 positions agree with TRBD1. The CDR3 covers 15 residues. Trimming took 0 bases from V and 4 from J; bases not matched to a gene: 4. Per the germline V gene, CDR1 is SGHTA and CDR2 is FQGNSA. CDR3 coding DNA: TGTGCCAGCAGCTTAGCCCTCACAGGGGCAGATACGCAGTATTTT. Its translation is CASSLALTGADTQYF.